This TCR beta chain was observed in a study of metastatic and nonmetastatic thyroid tumors. The ends were cut back, 0 bases at V and 4 bases at J, with 10 bases in the middle. The CDR3 is made up of 15 amino acids. Germline values: CDR1 SGHRS, CDR2 YFSETQ. Whole-study findings and limits: TCR beta diversity was reportedly significantly higher in malignant thyroid tumors than benign nodules, in blood and tumor.

This clone was observed many times. The antigen is unknown. A much larger clonotype is one base distant, so this may be a read error. This sample also contains other DNA sequences that code for the same CDR3. Using MiXCR, TCRdb reanalyzed the PCR reads. The profile shows roughly 6,000 clones, about 30% of them singletons. Thyroid surgery took place with no prior treatment in any patient. The V and J genes are TRBV5-1 and TRBJ1-4; D uncertain. Sequencing was done on a sample of adjacent normal tissue. The receptor was isolated from a male donor with papillary thyroid cancer or a benign thyroid nodule (not recorded which). Some clones in this sample may be carry-over from other donors' samples. CDR3 residues: CASSLATDLNEKLFF. In DNA, the CDR3 is TGCGCCAGCAGCTTGGCAACAGACCTTAATGAAAAACTGTTTTTT.